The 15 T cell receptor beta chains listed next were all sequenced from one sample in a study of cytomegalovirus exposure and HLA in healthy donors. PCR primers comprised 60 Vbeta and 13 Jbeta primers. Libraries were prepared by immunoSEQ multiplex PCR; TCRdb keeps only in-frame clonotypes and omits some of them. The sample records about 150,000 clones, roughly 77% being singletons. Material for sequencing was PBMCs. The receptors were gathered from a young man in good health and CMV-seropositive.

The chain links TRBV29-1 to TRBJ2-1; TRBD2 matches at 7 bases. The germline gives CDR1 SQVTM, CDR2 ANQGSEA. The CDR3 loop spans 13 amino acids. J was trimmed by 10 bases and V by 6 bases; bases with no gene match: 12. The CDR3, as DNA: TGCAGCGTGACCTCCAGCGGGGCAACCGAGCAGTTCTTC. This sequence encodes CSVTSSGATEQFF.

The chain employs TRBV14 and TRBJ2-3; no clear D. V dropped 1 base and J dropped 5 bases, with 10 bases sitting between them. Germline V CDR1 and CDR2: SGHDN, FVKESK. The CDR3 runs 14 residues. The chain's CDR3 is CASSQGFGGDTQYF. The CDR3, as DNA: TGTGCCAGCAGCCAAGGTTTCGGCGGAGATACGCAGTATTTT.

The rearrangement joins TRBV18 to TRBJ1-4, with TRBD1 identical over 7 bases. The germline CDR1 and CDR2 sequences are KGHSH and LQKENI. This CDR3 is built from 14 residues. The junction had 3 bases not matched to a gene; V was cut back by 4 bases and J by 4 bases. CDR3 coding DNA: TGTGCCAGCTCACTGACAGGGCTTAATGAAAAACTGTTTTTT. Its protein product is CASSLTGLNEKLFF.

Here the CDR3 reads CASSYVWGDEQFF. The CDR3 region has the DNA TGTGCCAGCAGTTACGTCTGGGGGGATGAGCAGTTCTTC. The rearrangement uses TRBV7-3 and TRBJ2-1, with a possible D match to TRBD2 (6 bases). The length of the CDR3 is 13 residues. The V gene lost 6 bases and the J gene lost 8 bases, with 14 bases spanning the gap. Germline CDR1 is SGHTA and CDR2 is FQGTGA.

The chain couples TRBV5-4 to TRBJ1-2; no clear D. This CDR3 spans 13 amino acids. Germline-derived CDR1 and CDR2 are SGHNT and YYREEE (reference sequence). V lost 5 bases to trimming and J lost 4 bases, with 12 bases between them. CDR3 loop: CASSTRVGYGYTF. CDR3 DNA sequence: TGTGCCAGCAGTACTCGGGTCGGCTATGGCTACACCTTC.

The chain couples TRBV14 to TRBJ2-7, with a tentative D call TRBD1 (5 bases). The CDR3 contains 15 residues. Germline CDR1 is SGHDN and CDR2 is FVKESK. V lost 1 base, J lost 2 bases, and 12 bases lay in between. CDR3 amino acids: CASSQGQGFPYEQYF. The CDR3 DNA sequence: TGTGCCAGCAGCCAAGGCCAGGGATTCCCCTACGAGCAGTACTTC.

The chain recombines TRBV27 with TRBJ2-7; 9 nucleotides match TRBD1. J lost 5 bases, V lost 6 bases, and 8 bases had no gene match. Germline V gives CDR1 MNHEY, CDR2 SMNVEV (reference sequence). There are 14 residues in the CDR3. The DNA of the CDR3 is TGTGCCAGCAGGACCGGGACAGGGCCTCACGAGCAGTACTTC. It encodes CASRTGTGPHEQYF.

The CDR3 nucleotides are TGTGCCATCAGAAATGGACGGACTAGCGGGCGTACAGATACGCAGTATTTT. As protein: CAIRNGRTSGRTDTQYF. The chain employs TRBV10-3 and TRBJ2-3; 11 bases match TRBD2. V shed 6 bases and J 3 bases; nucleotides not matched to a gene: 11. In germline, CDR1 is ENHRY, CDR2 SYGVKD. The CDR3 totals 17 residues.

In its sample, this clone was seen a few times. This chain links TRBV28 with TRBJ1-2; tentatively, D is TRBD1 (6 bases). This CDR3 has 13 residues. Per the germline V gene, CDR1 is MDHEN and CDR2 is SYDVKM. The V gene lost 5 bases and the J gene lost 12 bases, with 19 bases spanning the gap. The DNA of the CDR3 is TGTGCCAGCAGTCCTACAGGGCCACCATCTCACACCTTC. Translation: CASSPTGPPSHTF.

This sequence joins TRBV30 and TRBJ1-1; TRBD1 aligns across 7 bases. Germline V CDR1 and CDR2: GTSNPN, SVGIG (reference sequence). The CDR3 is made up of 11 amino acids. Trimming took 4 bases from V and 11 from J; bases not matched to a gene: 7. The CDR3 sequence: CAWTQGDRAFF. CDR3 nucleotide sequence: TGTGCCTGGACCCAGGGGGATCGGGCTTTCTTT.

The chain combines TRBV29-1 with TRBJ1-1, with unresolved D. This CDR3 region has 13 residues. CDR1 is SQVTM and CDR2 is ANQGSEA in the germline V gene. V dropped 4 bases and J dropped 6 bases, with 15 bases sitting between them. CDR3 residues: CSVGTEVGSEAFF. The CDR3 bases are TGCAGCGTTGGAACTGAGGTGGGTTCTGAAGCTTTCTTT.

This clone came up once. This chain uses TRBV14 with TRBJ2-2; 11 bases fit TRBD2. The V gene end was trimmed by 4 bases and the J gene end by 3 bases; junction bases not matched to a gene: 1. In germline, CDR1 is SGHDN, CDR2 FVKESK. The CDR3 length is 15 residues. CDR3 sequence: CASSRTSGYTGELFF. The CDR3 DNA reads TGTGCCAGCAGCCGGACTAGCGGGTACACCGGGGAGCTGTTTTTT.

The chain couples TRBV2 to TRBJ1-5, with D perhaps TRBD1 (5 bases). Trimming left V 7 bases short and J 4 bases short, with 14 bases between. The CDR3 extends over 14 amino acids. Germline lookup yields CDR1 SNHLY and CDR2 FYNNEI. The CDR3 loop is CASTQGLFNQPQHF. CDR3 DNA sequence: TGTGCCAGCACCCAGGGACTTTTTAATCAGCCCCAGCATTTT.

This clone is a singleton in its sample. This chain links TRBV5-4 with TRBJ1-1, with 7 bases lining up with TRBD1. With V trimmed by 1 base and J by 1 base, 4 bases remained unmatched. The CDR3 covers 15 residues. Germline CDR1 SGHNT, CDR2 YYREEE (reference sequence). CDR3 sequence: CASSLQGVANTEAFF. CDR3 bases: TGTGCCAGCAGCTTGCAGGGGGTGGCGAACACTGAAGCTTTCTTT.

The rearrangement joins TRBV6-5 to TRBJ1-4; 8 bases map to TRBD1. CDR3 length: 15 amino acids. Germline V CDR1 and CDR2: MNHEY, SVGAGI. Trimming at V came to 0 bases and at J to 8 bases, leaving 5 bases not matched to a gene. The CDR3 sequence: CASSYSTGGREKLFF. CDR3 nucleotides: TGTGCCAGCAGTTACTCAACAGGGGGGAGAGAAAAACTGTTTTTT.